Listed below are T cell receptor beta chains from one sample, sequenced in a study of human T cells and chemical hapten exposure. TCRdb fed the 5' RACE reads into MiXCR, producing one record per CDR3 protein. The sample lists 110,000 or so distinct CDR3 sequences, approximately 19% occurring once. These TCRs come from a human donor in good health. CDR3s include the opening cysteine and the closing phenylalanine or tryptophan. Fields, in order: CDR3 protein, CDR3 DNA, clone size, V gene, J gene, D gene. D genes are given only for firm matches. The listing skips clone size in some rows; elsewhere it reads once, few, many or a size class.

CDR3 protein: CATLQGLGEQYF
CDR3 DNA: TGTGCCACCCTTCAAGGCCTCGGGGAGCAGTACTTC
clone size: .
V gene: TRBV28
J gene: TRBJ2-7
D gene: .

CDR3 protein: CASSYSRTRVNEQFF
CDR3 DNA: TGTGCCAGCAGTTACTCGCGGACTAGGGTCAATGAGCAGTTCTTC
clone size: .
V gene: TRBV6-2/TRBV6-3
J gene: TRBJ2-1
D gene: TRBD2

CDR3 protein: CASSQLAGVSDTQYF
CDR3 DNA: TGCGCCAGCAGCCAACTAGCGGGAGTATCAGATACGCAGTATTTT
clone size: .
V gene: TRBV4-1
J gene: TRBJ2-3
D gene: TRBD2

CDR3 protein: CSANRDGGTDTQYF
CDR3 DNA: TGCAGTGCTAACCGAGACGGAGGCACAGATACGCAGTATTTT
clone size: few
V gene: TRBV20-1
J gene: TRBJ2-3
D gene: .

CDR3 protein: CASSQVDRDGTEAFF
CDR3 DNA: TGCGCCAGCAGCCAAGTGGACAGGGATGGTACTGAAGCTTTCTTT
clone size: few
V gene: TRBV4-1
J gene: TRBJ1-1
D gene: TRBD1

CDR3 protein: CASSEIGASGRAEQYF
CDR3 DNA: TGTGCCAGCAGTGAAATTGGGGCTAGCGGGAGAGCCGAGCAGTACTTC
clone size: few
V gene: TRBV25-1
J gene: TRBJ2-7
D gene: TRBD2

CDR3 protein: CASSTQGKDEQFF
CDR3 DNA: TGTGCCAGCAGTACCCAGGGGAAGGATGAGCAGTTCTTC
clone size: .
V gene: TRBV27
J gene: TRBJ2-1
D gene: .

CDR3 protein: CATSRRGTGSRETQYF
CDR3 DNA: TGTGCCACCAGCAGGAGGGGGACAGGGTCGCGGGAGACCCAGTACTTC
clone size: .
V gene: TRBV15
J gene: TRBJ2-5
D gene: TRBD1

CDR3 protein: CASSRRDTPNYGYTF
CDR3 DNA: TGTGCCAGCAGCCGTAGGGACACCCCTAACTATGGCTACACCTTC
clone size: .
V gene: TRBV12-5
J gene: TRBJ1-2
D gene: .

CDR3 protein: CSAPSGRADTQYF
CDR3 DNA: TGCAGTGCTCCCTCCGGGAGGGCAGATACGCAGTATTTT
clone size: few
V gene: TRBV20-1
J gene: TRBJ2-3
D gene: TRBD2

CDR3 protein: CASSLATGITYEQYF
CDR3 DNA: TGTGCCAGCAGCTTAGCAACAGGGATTACCTACGAGCAGTACTTC
clone size: .
V gene: TRBV7-3
J gene: TRBJ2-7
D gene: .

CDR3 protein: CASSEGLSEEQYF
CDR3 DNA: TGTGCCAGCTCCGAAGGGCTGTCTGAAGAGCAGTACTTC
clone size: many
V gene: TRBV6-2/TRBV6-3
J gene: TRBJ2-7
D gene: .

CDR3 protein: CASRLPPRQGWQPQHF
CDR3 DNA: TGTGCAAGTCGCTTGCCCCCTCGACAGGGTTGGCAGCCCCAGCATTTT
clone size: many
V gene: TRBV12-2
J gene: TRBJ1-5
D gene: .

CDR3 protein: CASSAPLAGGPNEQFF
CDR3 DNA: TGTGCCAGCAGCGCCCCTCTAGCGGGAGGGCCAAATGAGCAGTTCTTC
clone size: .
V gene: TRBV9
J gene: TRBJ2-1
D gene: TRBD2

CDR3 protein: CASSLSRGKPQETQYF
CDR3 DNA: TGTGCCAGCAGCCTATCCCGGGGTAAACCCCAAGAGACCCAGTACTTC
clone size: .
V gene: TRBV7-2
J gene: TRBJ2-5
D gene: .

CDR3 protein: CSVGMGSPYNEQFF
CDR3 DNA: TGCAGCGTTGGGATGGGGAGCCCCTACAATGAGCAGTTCTTC
clone size: .
V gene: TRBV29-1
J gene: TRBJ2-1
D gene: .

CDR3 protein: CASSPRTGSGNQPQHF
CDR3 DNA: TGTGCCAGCAGCCCCCGGACAGGGTCGGGCAATCAGCCCCAGCATTTT
clone size: .
V gene: TRBV7-6
J gene: TRBJ1-5
D gene: TRBD1

CDR3 protein: CASSQTRAGANVLTF
CDR3 DNA: TGTGCCAGCAGCCAAACCAGGGCTGGGGCCAACGTCCTGACTTTC
clone size: few
V gene: TRBV14
J gene: TRBJ2-6
D gene: .

CDR3 protein: CASSYSWSGEQFF
CDR3 DNA: TGTGCCAGCAGTTACTCGTGGTCAGGTGAGCAGTTCTTC
clone size: .
V gene: TRBV6-6
J gene: TRBJ2-1
D gene: .

CDR3 protein: CASSLREAYEQYF
CDR3 DNA: TGTGCCAGCAGCCTCCGGGAGGCCTACGAGCAGTACTTC
clone size: .
V gene: TRBV14
J gene: TRBJ2-7
D gene: TRBD2

CDR3 protein: CASSRQGKGPEAFF
CDR3 DNA: TGTGCCAGCAGCCGACAGGGAAAGGGGCCTGAAGCTTTCTTT
clone size: few
V gene: TRBV7-9
J gene: TRBJ1-1
D gene: TRBD1

CDR3 protein: CAISTPQSADTQYF
CDR3 DNA: TGTGCCATCAGTACCCCACAGTCTGCAGATACGCAGTATTTT
clone size: .
V gene: TRBV10-3
J gene: TRBJ2-3
D gene: .

CDR3 protein: CASSMDRARNSPLHF
CDR3 DNA: TGTGCCAGCAGTATGGACAGGGCGAGAAATTCACCCCTCCACTTT
clone size: few
V gene: TRBV28
J gene: TRBJ1-6
D gene: TRBD1

CDR3 protein: CASRLKGFGYTEAFF
CDR3 DNA: TGTGCCAGCAGACTGAAGGGCTTCGGATACACTGAAGCTTTCTTT
clone size: .
V gene: TRBV7-9
J gene: TRBJ1-1
D gene: .

CDR3 protein: CASSRGNEQFF
CDR3 DNA: TGTGCCAGCAGCCGGGGCAATGAGCAGTTCTTC
clone size: many
V gene: TRBV4-2
J gene: TRBJ2-1
D gene: .

CDR3 protein: CASSLVAGKNTEAFF
CDR3 DNA: TGTGCCAGCAGCTTAGTGGCAGGGAAGAACACTGAAGCTTTCTTT
clone size: few
V gene: TRBV7-2
J gene: TRBJ1-1
D gene: .

CDR3 protein: CASSQALAKSSRTYLFF
CDR3 DNA: TGCGCCAGCAGCCAAGCCTTAGCAAAATCCTCAAGGACCTACCTGTTTTTT
clone size: .
V gene: TRBV4-1
J gene: TRBJ1-4
D gene: .

CDR3 protein: CSASLAGASGGELFF
CDR3 DNA: TGCAGTGCTAGCTTAGCGGGAGCCAGTGGCGGGGAGCTGTTTTTT
clone size: .
V gene: TRBV20-1
J gene: TRBJ2-2
D gene: TRBD2

CDR3 protein: CAWSEPGGISQPQHF
CDR3 DNA: TGTGCCTGGAGTGAGCCAGGGGGAATTAGTCAGCCCCAGCATTTT
clone size: .
V gene: TRBV30
J gene: TRBJ1-5
D gene: TRBD1

CDR3 protein: CASSRGGGDQPQHF
CDR3 DNA: TGTGCCAGCTCACGGGGGGGAGGGGATCAGCCCCAGCATTTT
clone size: few
V gene: TRBV18
J gene: TRBJ1-5
D gene: .

CDR3 protein: CSVGGRVAEAFF
CDR3 DNA: TGCAGCGTGGGGGGCAGGGTCGCTGAAGCTTTCTTT
clone size: few
V gene: TRBV29-1
J gene: TRBJ1-1
D gene: .

CDR3 protein: CATSPGRTAYEQYF
CDR3 DNA: TGTGCCACCAGCCCGGGGCGTACGGCCTACGAGCAGTACTTC
clone size: .
V gene: TRBV15
J gene: TRBJ2-7
D gene: .

CDR3 protein: CASSSSPGRIPNTQYF
CDR3 DNA: TGCGCCAGCAGCTCTTCCCCGGGTCGAATACCGAATACGCAGTATTTT
clone size: few
V gene: TRBV5-1
J gene: TRBJ2-3
D gene: .

CDR3 protein: CASSLAVGQETQYF
CDR3 DNA: TGTGCCAGCAGCTTAGCGGTGGGCCAAGAGACCCAGTACTTC
clone size: .
V gene: TRBV11-2
J gene: TRBJ2-5
D gene: .

CDR3 protein: CAISAPQGLATYEQYF
CDR3 DNA: TGTGCCATCAGTGCCCCCCAGGGACTAGCCACCTACGAGCAGTACTTC
clone size: .
V gene: TRBV10-3
J gene: TRBJ2-7
D gene: TRBD2

CDR3 protein: CASSWTGGQPQHF
CDR3 DNA: TGTGCCAGCAGTTGGACAGGGGGTCAGCCCCAGCATTTT
clone size: .
V gene: TRBV27
J gene: TRBJ1-5
D gene: TRBD1

CDR3 protein: CSAGLAGLNEQFF
CDR3 DNA: TGCAGCGCCGGACTAGCGGGCCTTAATGAGCAGTTCTTC
clone size: few
V gene: TRBV29-1
J gene: TRBJ2-1
D gene: TRBD2

CDR3 protein: CASSLARTHFLYF
CDR3 DNA: TGTGCCAGCAGCTTAGCAAGGACTCACTTTCTGTATTTT
clone size: few
V gene: TRBV7-2
J gene: TRBJ2-3
D gene: .

CDR3 protein: CASSFPYRHLSNQPQHF
CDR3 DNA: TGCGCCAGCTCGTTTCCCTACCGACACCTTAGCAATCAGCCCCAGCATTTT
clone size: .
V gene: TRBV10-2
J gene: TRBJ1-5
D gene: .

CDR3 protein: CASSQDGEVGYGYTF
CDR3 DNA: TGCGCCAGCAGCCAAGATGGCGAGGTGGGGTATGGCTACACCTTC
clone size: .
V gene: TRBV4-1
J gene: TRBJ1-2
D gene: .

CDR3 protein: CASSLAVAERYGYTF
CDR3 DNA: TGTGCCAGCAGCTTAGCGGTAGCCGAGCGCTACGGCTACACCTTC
clone size: .
V gene: TRBV7-9
J gene: TRBJ1-2
D gene: .

CDR3 protein: CASSFGSWREANTGELFF
CDR3 DNA: TGTGCCAGCAGTTTTGGTAGTTGGCGGGAAGCGAACACCGGGGAGCTGTTTTTT
clone size: few
V gene: TRBV28
J gene: TRBJ2-2
D gene: .